The clone carrying this T cell receptor (beta chain) was found many times. Its antigen is as yet unknown. Per the germline V gene, CDR1 is DFQATT and CDR2 is SNEGSKA (reference sequence). V dropped 3 bases and J dropped 2 bases, with 8 bases sitting between them. There are 14 residues in the CDR3. The data are from a study of T-cell reconstitution after alpha-beta-depleted transplantation in children. The TCRbeta library incorporated unique molecular identifiers. TCRdb analysed the PCR reads with MiXCR anew, one entry per CDR3 protein. Here the sample spans some 150,000 distinct CDR3 sequences, around 10% being singletons. Overall study findings and caveats: Newly produced T cells mostly accounted for T-cell counts and diversity one year post-transplant. Several hundred expanded graft clones reportedly supplied alpha-beta T cells about two months after transplant.

The receptor's source is a female patient between 2 and 15 years old who had a stem cell transplant for congenital amegakaryocytic thrombocytopenia, so the T cells may come from the graft donor. The chain recombines TRBV20-1 with TRBJ2-6; D gene unclear. Sequences were derived from PBMCs, mostly from graft donor cells, sampled 180 days after TCRalphabeta/CD19-depleted stem cell transplant. CDR3 in DNA: TGCAGTGCTAGGAATGGGGCTGGGGCCAACGTCCTGACTTTC. Translating it yields CSARNGAGANVLTF.